Sequencing of this TCR beta chain was carried out in a study of T-cell memory formation after mild COVID-19. This clonotype appeared a few times. In TCRdb, the 5' RACE reads were re-called with MiXCR into one record per CDR3 protein. The sample lists about 130,000 distinct CDR3 sequences, over 15% occurring once. V lost 3 bases to trimming and J lost 6 bases, with 13 bases between them. The length of the CDR3 is 14 residues. Germline V gene data show CDR1 as SGHTA and CDR2 as FQGNSA. The chain has TRBV7-2 and TRBJ2-3; D call uncertain. The sequenced material came from PBMCs or a T cell subset sorted from them (not recorded which). The source of this sequence is a man aged 18 to 29 who had mild COVID-19 (a few samples of this study predate the infection). Cell type and time point are not known. The CDR3: CASSFYVQGDTQYF. The CDR3 DNA is TGTGCCAGCAGCTTCTATGTTCAAGGCGATACGCAGTATTTT.